This T cell receptor (beta chain) came from a study of blood T cell repertoires in COVID-19 (dated by TCRdb to between 2020 and 2021). The study in broad terms: Collaborator samples came from the United States, Italy and Spain and covered acute and convalescent phases of COVID-19. The prospective study material was composed of cDNA or gDNA derived from T cells, B-cell-depleted T cells, or PBMCs. Subjects who had been exposed to COVID-19, were actively infected with it, or had recovered from it provided the deeply sampled blood TCRbeta repertoires that made up the dataset. The repertoires were made available in a free public database intended to serve as a resource for research on the immune response to SARS-CoV-2. The samples were drawn from two sources: the first 160 participants of the ongoing ImmuneRACE study, and 1,200 or so subjects contributed by 6 global collaborators. Nearly every sample came with metadata listing a de-identified subject ID, COVID-19 status, age in years and sex. Where available, HLA class I and class II types were obtained from metadata supplied by the sample provider rather than from assay-based typing. Findings and caveats that apply to the study as a whole: How much clinical and demographic metadata was included differed by source and by participant, and the metadata was provided uncurated.

V ends up 1 base short and J 6 bases short, with an unmatched junction base count of 10. From the cysteine up to the phenylalanine, the CDR3 has a length of 16 residues. Left in the record is the CDR3 DNA by itself, 48 bases read in frame from the first base. The germline V gene sets CDR1 to SNHLY and CDR2 to FYNNEI. The collaborating institutions used their own protocols to collect whole blood in K2EDTA tubes. For TCRbeta analysis, collaborators shipped samples as frozen whole blood, isolated PBMCs, or DNA extracted from either of those sample types. TCRbeta CDR3 regions were amplified from genomic DNA by means of the immunoSEQ Assay, a bias-controlled multiplex PCR. Per the source publication's procedure: The number of nucleated cells in each sample was estimated by amplification of reference gene primers within the assay. Sequence reads were collapsed and filtered to measure the absolute abundance of every unique TCRbeta CDR3 rearrangement. For each sample, productive Simpson clonality was calculated as the square root of Simpson's diversity index across productive rearrangements. The clones in this table, taken by TCRdb from immuneACCESS, are in-frame only. Not every clone is retained; where verified, under half of the shortfall comes from an unresolved V gene, and the cause of the rest is unknown. Clone size and the V and J calls come from that table; the DNA yielded D and trimming. The sample includes around 160,000 clones, with approximately 86% observed a single time. The ten top clones hold roughly 2.9% of the sample.

With respect to this clone: Its antigen target is currently unknown. One base away there is no much larger clone; base qualities are not given.

This chain is built from TRBV2 and TRBJ1-2, with 8 middle bases fitting TRBD1. The receptor's source is a woman in her thirties or forties with active or convalescent COVID-19. Specimen: peripheral blood. The DNA sequence follows: TGTGCCAGCAGTGAAGGTAGCAGGGGGCGCGGGGATGGCTACACCTTC. Its protein reads: CASSEGSRGRGDGYTF.